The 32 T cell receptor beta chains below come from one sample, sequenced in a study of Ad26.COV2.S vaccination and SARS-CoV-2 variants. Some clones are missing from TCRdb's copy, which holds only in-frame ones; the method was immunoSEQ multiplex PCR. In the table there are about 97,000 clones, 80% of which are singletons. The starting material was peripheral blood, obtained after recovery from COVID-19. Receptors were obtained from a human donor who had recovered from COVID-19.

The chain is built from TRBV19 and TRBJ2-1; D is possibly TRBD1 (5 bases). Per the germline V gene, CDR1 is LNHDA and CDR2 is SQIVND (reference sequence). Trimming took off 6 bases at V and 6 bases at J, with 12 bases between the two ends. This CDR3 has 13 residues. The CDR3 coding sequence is TGTGCCAGTAGGACAGAATTTGTCAATGAGCAGTTCTTC. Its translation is CASRTEFVNEQFF.

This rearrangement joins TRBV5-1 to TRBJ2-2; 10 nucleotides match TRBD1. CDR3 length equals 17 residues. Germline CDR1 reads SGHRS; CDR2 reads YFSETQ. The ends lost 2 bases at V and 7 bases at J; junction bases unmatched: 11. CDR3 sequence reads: CASSLDGTGVFGGELFF. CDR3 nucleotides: TGCGCCAGCAGCTTAGACGGGACAGGGGTGTTTGGCGGGGAGCTGTTTTTT.

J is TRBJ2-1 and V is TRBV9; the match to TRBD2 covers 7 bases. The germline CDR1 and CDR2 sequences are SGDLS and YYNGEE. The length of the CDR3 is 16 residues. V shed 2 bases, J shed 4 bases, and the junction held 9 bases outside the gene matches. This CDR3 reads CASSVDGGTPYNEQFF. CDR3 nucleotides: TGTGCCAGCAGCGTGGACGGGGGGACCCCTTACAATGAGCAGTTCTTC.

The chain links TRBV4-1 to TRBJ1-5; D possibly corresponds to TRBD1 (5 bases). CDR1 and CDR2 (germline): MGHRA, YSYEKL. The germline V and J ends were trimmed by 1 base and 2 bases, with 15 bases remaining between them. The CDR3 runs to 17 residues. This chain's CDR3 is CASSQVQSGGGNQPQHF. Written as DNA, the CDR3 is TGCGCCAGCAGCCAAGTCCAATCCGGGGGTGGCAATCAGCCCCAGCATTTT.

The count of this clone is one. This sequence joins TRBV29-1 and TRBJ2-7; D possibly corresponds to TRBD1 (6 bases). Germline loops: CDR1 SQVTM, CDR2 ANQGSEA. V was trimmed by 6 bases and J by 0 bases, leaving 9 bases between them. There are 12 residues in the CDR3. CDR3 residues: CSVLDSSYEQYF. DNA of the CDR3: TGCAGCGTCCTGGACAGCTCCTACGAGCAGTACTTC.

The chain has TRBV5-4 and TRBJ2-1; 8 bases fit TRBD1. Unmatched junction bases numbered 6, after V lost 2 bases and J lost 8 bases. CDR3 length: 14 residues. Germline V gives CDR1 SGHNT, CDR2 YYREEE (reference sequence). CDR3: CASSLDGQGDEQFF. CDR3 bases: TGTGCCAGCAGCTTAGACGGACAGGGAGATGAGCAGTTCTTC. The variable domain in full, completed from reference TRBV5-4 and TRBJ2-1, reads ETGVTQSPTHLIKTRGQQVTLRCSSQSGHNTVSWYQQALGQGPQFIFQYYREEENGRGNFPPRFSGLQFPNYSSELNVNALELDDSALYLCASSLDGQGDEQFFGPGTRLTVL.

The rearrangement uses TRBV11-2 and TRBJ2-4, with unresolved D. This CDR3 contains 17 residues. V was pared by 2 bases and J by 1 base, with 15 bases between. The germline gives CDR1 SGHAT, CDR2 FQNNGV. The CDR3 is CASSLMPGALAKNIQYF. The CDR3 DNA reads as TGTGCCAGCAGCTTAATGCCAGGCGCGTTGGCCAAAAACATTCAGTACTTC. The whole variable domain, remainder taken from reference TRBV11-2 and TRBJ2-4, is EAGVAQSPRYKIIEKRQSVAFWCNPISGHATLYWYQQILGQGPKLLIQFQNNGVVDDSQLPKDRFSAERLKGVDSTLKIQPAKLEDSAVYLCASSLMPGALAKNIQYFGAGTRLSVL.

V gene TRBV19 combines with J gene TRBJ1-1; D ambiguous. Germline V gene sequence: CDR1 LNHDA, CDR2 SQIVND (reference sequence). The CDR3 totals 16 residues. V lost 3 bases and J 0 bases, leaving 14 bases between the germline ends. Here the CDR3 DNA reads TGTGCCAGTAGTATTGAGCGGGGAGGCGTGAACACTGAAGCTTTCTTT. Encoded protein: CASSIERGGVNTEAFF.

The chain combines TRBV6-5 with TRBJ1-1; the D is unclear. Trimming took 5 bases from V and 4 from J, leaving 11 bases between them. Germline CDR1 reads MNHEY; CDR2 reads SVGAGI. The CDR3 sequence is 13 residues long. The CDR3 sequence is CASSPYMITEAFF. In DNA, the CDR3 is TGTGCCAGCAGTCCCTATATGATCACTGAAGCTTTCTTT.

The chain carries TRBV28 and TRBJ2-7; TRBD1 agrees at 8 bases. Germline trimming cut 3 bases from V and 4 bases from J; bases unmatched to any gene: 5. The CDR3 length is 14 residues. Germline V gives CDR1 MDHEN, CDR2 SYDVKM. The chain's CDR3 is CASSLGDRGYEQYF. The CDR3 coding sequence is TGTGCCAGCAGTTTGGGTGACAGGGGTTACGAGCAGTACTTC.

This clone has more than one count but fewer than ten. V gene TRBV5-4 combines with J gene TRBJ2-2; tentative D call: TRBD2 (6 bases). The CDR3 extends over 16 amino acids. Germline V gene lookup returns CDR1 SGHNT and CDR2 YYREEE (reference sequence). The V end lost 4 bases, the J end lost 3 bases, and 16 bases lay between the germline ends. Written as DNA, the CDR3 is TGTGCCAGCAGCCCTGGTGGGACTCACTACACCGGGGAGCTGTTTTTT. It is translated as CASSPGGTHYTGELFF.

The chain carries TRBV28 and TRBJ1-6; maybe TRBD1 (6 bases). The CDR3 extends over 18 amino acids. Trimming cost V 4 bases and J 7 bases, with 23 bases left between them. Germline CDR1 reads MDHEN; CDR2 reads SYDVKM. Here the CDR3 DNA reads TGTGCCAGCAGTTCCGCCGCCCCCGACAGGACAGAAAATTCACCCCTCCACTTT. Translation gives CASSSAAPDRTENSPLHF.

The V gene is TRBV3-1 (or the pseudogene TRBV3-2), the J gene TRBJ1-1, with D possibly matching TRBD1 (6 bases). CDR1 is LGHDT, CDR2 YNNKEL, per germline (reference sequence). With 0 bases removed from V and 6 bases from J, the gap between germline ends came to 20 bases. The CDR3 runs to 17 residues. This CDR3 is CASSQDAWGSRGSEAFF. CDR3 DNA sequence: TGTGCCAGCAGCCAAGACGCTTGGGGCTCCAGGGGCTCTGAAGCTTTCTTT.

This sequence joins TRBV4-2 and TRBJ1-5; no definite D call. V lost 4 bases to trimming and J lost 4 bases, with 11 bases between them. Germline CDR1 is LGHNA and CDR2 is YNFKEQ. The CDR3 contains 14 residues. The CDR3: CASSPTGPNQPQHF. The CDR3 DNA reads TGTGCCAGCAGCCCGACCGGTCCGAATCAGCCCCAGCATTTT.

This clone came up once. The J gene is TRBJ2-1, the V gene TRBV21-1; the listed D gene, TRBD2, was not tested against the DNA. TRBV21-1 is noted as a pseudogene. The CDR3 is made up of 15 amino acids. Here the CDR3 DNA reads TGTGCCAGCACTACCGTCGGGGGGGCCGACAATGAGCAGTTCTTC. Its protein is CASTTVGGADNEQFF.

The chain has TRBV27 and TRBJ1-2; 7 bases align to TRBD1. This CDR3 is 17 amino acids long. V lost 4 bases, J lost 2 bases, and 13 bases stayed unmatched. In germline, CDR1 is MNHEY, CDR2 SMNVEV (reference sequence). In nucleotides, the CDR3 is TGTGCCAGCAGTTGGGCCTACCGGGGACAGAAGAACTATGGCTACACCTTC. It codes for CASSWAYRGQKNYGYTF.

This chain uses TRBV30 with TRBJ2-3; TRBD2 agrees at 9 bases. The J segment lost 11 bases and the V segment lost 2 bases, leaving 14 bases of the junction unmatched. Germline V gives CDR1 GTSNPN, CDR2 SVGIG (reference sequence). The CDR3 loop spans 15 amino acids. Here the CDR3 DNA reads TGTGCCTGGAGTCTCAGCGGGGGGATCCCCGTGGGGCAGTATTTT. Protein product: CAWSLSGGIPVGQYF.

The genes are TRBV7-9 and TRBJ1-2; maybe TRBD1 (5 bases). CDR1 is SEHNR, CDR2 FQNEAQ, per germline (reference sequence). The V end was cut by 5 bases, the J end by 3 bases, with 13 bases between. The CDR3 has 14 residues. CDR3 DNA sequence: TGTGCCAGCAGCCCAGGGATCGTTGACTATGGCTACACCTTC. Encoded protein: CASSPGIVDYGYTF.

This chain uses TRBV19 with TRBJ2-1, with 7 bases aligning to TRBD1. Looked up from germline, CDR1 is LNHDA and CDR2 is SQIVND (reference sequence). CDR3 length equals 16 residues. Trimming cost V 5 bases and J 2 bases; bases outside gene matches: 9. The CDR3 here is CASSPPGQYAYNEQFF. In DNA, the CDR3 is TGTGCCAGTAGTCCTCCGGGACAGTACGCCTACAATGAGCAGTTCTTC.

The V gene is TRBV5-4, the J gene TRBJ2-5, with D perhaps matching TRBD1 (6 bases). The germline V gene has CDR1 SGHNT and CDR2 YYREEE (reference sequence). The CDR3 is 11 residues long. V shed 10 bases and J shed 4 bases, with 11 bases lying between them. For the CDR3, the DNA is TGTGCCCAGGGGCTTGTAGAGACCCAGTACTTC. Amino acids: CAQGLVETQYF.

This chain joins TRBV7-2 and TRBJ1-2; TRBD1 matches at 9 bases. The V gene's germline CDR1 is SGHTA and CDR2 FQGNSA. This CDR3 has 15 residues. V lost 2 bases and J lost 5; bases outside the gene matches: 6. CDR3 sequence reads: CASSLTPGQGYGYTF. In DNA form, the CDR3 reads TGTGCCAGCAGCTTAACTCCGGGACAGGGATATGGCTACACCTTC.

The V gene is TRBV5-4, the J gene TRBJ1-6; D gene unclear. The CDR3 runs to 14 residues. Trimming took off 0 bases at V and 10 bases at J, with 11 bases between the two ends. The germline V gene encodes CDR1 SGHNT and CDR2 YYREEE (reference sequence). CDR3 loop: CASSLVGGSSPLHF. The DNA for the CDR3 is TGTGCCAGCAGCTTGGTGGGCGGGAGCTCACCCCTCCACTTT.

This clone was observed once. The CDR3 region has the DNA TGTGCCAGCAGTAACAGTTACAATGAGCAGTTCTTC. Encoded protein: CASSNSYNEQFF. This chain uses TRBV6-6 with TRBJ2-1; no clear D gene. Germline assignment: CDR1 MNHNY and CDR2 SVGAGI (reference sequence). The CDR3 contains 12 residues. V lost 5 bases to trimming and J lost 4 bases, with 6 bases between them.

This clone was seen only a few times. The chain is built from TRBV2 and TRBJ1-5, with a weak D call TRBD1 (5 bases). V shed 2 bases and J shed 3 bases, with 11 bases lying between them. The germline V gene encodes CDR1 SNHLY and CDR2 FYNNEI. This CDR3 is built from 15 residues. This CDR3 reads CASSEMWGTNQPQHF. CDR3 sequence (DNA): TGTGCCAGCAGTGAAATGTGGGGGACCAATCAGCCCCAGCATTTT. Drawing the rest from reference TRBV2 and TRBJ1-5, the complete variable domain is EPEVTQTPSHQVTQMGQEVILRCVPISNHLYFYWYRQILGQKVEFLVSFYNNEISEKSEIFDDQFSVERPDGSNFTLKIRSTKLEDSAMYFCASSEMWGTNQPQHFGDGTRLSIL.

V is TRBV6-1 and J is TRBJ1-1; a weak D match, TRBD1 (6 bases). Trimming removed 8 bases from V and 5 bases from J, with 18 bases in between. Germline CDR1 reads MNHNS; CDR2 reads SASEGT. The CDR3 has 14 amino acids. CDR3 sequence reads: CASQNGVQGTEAFF. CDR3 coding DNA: TGTGCCAGCCAAAACGGGGTTCAGGGGACTGAAGCTTTCTTT.

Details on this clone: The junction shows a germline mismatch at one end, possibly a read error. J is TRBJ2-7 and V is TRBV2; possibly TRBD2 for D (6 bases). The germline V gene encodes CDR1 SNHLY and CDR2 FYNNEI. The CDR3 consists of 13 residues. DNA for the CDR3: TGTGCCAGCAATCCTGGGACTTCTTACGAGCGGTACTTC. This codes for CASNPGTSYERYF.

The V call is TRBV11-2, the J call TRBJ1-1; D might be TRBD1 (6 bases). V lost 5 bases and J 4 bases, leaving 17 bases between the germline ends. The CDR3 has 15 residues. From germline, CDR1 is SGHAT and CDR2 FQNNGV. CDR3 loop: CASSLEQGWVTEAFF. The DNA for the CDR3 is TGTGCCAGCAGCCTGGAACAGGGTTGGGTCACTGAAGCTTTCTTT.

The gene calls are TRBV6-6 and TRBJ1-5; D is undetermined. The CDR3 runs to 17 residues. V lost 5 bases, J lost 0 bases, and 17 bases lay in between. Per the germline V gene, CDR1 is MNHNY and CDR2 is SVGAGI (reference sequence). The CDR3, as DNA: TGTGCCAGCAGTCCTCCGGCCCCCTCTTATAGCAATCAGCCCCAGCATTTT. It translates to CASSPPAPSYSNQPQHF.

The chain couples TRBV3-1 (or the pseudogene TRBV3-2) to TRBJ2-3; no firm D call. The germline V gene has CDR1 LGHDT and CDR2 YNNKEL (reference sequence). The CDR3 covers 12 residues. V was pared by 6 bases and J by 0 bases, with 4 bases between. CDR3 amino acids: CASRGSTDTQYF. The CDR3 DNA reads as TGTGCCAGCAGGGGGAGCACAGATACGCAGTATTTT.

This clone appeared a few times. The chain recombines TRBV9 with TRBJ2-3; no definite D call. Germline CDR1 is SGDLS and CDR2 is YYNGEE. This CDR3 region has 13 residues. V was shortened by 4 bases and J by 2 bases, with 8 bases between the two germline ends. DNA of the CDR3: TGTGCCAGCAGCCGGGTCATCACAGATACGCAGTATTTT. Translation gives CASSRVITDTQYF.

The CDR3 region has the DNA TGCGCCAGCAGTCCGGGACAGGGGGCTGGAGAGCAGTACTTC. It codes for CASSPGQGAGEQYF. The V gene is TRBV10-1, the J gene TRBJ2-7; 12 nucleotides line up with TRBD1. The trim removed 5 bases at V and 7 bases at J, leaving 6 bases unmatched. This CDR3 has 14 amino acids. Germline V lookup: CDR1 WNHNN, CDR2 SYGVQD (reference sequence).

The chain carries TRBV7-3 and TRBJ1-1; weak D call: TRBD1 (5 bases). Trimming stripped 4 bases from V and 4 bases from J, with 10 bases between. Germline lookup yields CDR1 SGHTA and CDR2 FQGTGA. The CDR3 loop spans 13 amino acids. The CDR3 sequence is CASSSVGGTEAFF. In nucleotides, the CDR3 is TGTGCCAGCAGCTCGGTGGGGGGCACTGAAGCTTTCTTT. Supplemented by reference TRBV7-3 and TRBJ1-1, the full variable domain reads GAGVSQTPSNKVTEKGKYVELRCDPISGHTALYWYRQSLGQGPEFLIYFQGTGAADDSGLPNDRFFAVRPEGSVSTLKIQRTERGDSAVYLCASSSVGGTEAFFGQGTRLTVV.